Listed here are 25 T cell receptor beta chains from one sample, sequenced in a study of blood T cell repertoires in COVID-19 (dated by TCRdb to 2018 to 2021). Library construction relied on the immunoSEQ multiplex PCR assay. TCRdb stores this immuneACCESS table with in-frame sequences only. Part of the clones is absent; in the studies checked, under half of the shortfall reflects unresolved V genes, and no reason is known for the rest. The sample data list 72,000 or so clones, and 80% of these were observed just once. Of the sample, 15% to 20% falls within the top ten clones. Sequencing was carried out using peripheral blood. The origin of the receptors is a man between 70 and 80 years old who had recovered from COVID-19.

The chain uses TRBV7-8 and TRBJ1-2, with 7 bases aligning to TRBD1. CDR3 length equals 15 residues. CDR1 SGHVS and CDR2 FQNEAQ come from the germline V gene. Unmatched junction bases numbered 10, after V lost 5 bases and J lost 4 bases. DNA of the CDR3: TGTGCCAGCAGCCCGAATCGACAGGGAGGCTATGGCTACACCTTC. It yields the protein CASSPNRQGGYGYTF.

The rearrangement joins TRBV10-3 to TRBJ1-6, with TRBD1 identical over 11 bases. The germline CDR1 and CDR2 sequences are ENHRY and SYGVKD. Germline trimming cut 4 bases from V and 11 bases from J; bases unmatched to any gene: 4. The CDR3 spans 14 residues. CDR3 loop: CAISVGTGGTPLHF. In DNA form, the CDR3 reads TGTGCCATCAGTGTCGGGACAGGGGGGACACCCCTCCACTTT.

The J gene is TRBJ1-1, the V gene TRBV7-2; D is uncertain. The CDR3 has 16 residues. Germline CDR1 is SGHTA and CDR2 is FQGNSA. Trimming removed 0 bases from V and 5 bases from J, with 16 bases in between. DNA for the CDR3: TGTGCCAGCAGCTTAGCTGGGTTCAACACGGGGACTGAAGCTTTCTTT. It is translated as CASSLAGFNTGTEAFF.

This rearrangement joins TRBV2 to TRBJ2-2; no clear D gene. Germline CDR1 is SNHLY and CDR2 is FYNNEI. This CDR3 has 16 amino acids. With 5 bases removed from V and 0 bases from J, the gap between germline ends came to 13 bases. CDR3: CASSNQRTANTGELFF. CDR3 nucleotide sequence: TGTGCCAGCAGTAATCAGCGTACCGCGAACACCGGGGAGCTGTTTTTT. Using reference TRBV2 and TRBJ2-2 for the parts outside the CDR3, the full variable domain is EPEVTQTPSHQVTQMGQEVILRCVPISNHLYFYWYRQILGQKVEFLVSFYNNEISEKSEIFDDQFSVERPDGSNFTLKIRSTKLEDSAMYFCASSNQRTANTGELFFGEGSRLTVL.

The chain uses TRBV13 and TRBJ1-5; TRBD1 is a possible D gene (6 bases). The CDR3 has 14 residues. Trimming pared 5 bases from V and 0 bases from J, leaving 8 bases between. Germline V lookup: CDR1 PRHDT, CDR2 FYEKMQ (reference sequence). This CDR3 is CASSQGSSNQPQHF. The DNA for the CDR3 is TGTGCCAGCAGCCAGGGGAGTAGCAATCAGCCCCAGCATTTT.

This clone is a singleton in its sample. The rearrangement links TRBV2 to TRBJ1-6; 10 bases map to TRBD1. Per the germline V gene, CDR1 is SNHLY and CDR2 is FYNNEI. The CDR3 has 15 amino acids. J lost 7 bases, V lost 7 bases, and 7 bases had no gene match. Here the CDR3 reads CASNLDRGSNSPLHF. In DNA form, the CDR3 reads TGTGCCAGCAACCTGGACAGGGGGTCGAATTCACCCCTCCACTTT.

The rearrangement links TRBV6-2 or TRBV6-3 to TRBJ1-5, with 7 bases fitting TRBD1. The CDR3 runs to 14 residues. The germline V gene has CDR1 MNHEY and CDR2 SVGEGT. Germline trimming cut 6 bases from V and 2 bases from J; bases unmatched to any gene: 4. In DNA form, the CDR3 reads TGTGCCAGCAGCCGGGACAGACGCAATCAGCCCCAGCATTTT. It specifies CASSRDRRNQPQHF.

This clone was seen once. A junction end diverges from the germline sequence, so it may reflect a read error. The rearrangement joins TRBV28 to TRBJ2-2, with D uncertain. The V gene's germline CDR1 is MDHEN and CDR2 SYDVKM. The CDR3 has 13 residues. The CDR3 region has the DNA TGCATAGTTGAAAGAAGAAACACCGGGGAGCTGTTTTTT. Protein: CIVERRNTGELFF.

This chain links TRBV9 with TRBJ2-3, with a tentative D call TRBD1 (6 bases). The V gene's germline CDR1 is SGDLS and CDR2 YYNGEE. V was trimmed by 1 base and J by 2 bases, leaving 14 bases between them. This CDR3 spans 16 amino acids. This CDR3 reads CASSVTGIGVTDTQYF. CDR3 in DNA: TGTGCCAGCAGCGTAACAGGGATTGGGGTCACAGATACGCAGTATTTT.

This chain uses TRBV5-1 with TRBJ1-1; 8 bases match TRBD1. Trimming at V came to 3 bases and at J to 0 bases, leaving 7 bases not matched to a gene. This CDR3 is 16 amino acids long. Germline V gene lookup returns CDR1 SGHRS and CDR2 YFSETQ. The CDR3 DNA reads as TGCGCCAGCAGCTCAGGGAGGGGACAGGTGAACACTGAAGCTTTCTTT. Translated: CASSSGRGQVNTEAFF.

V and J are TRBV12-1 and TRBJ2-1; no DNA check was done on the table's D call, TRBD2. TRBV12-1 is a known pseudogene. CDR3 length: 18 amino acids. The CDR3 region is CASSPSTLLAGDYNEQFF. The DNA of the CDR3 is TGTGCCAGCAGCCCCTCTACCTTGCTAGCGGGGGACTACAATGAGCAGTTCTTC.

The chain joins TRBV7-2 to TRBJ2-3, with a tentative D call TRBD1 (6 bases). The CDR3 totals 15 residues. V was clipped by 5 bases and J by 8 bases, with 20 bases between them. Germline CDR1 is SGHTA and CDR2 is FQGNSA. CDR3 in amino acids: CASSRSGQVFVTQYF. Written as DNA, the CDR3 is TGTGCCAGCAGCAGATCGGGACAAGTTTTTGTTACGCAGTATTTT. Filled out from reference TRBV7-2 and TRBJ2-3, the complete variable domain reads GAGVSQSPSNKVTEKGKDVELRCDPISGHTALYWYRQSLGQGLEFLIYFQGNSAPDKSGLPSDRFSAERTGGSVSTLTIQRTQQEDSAVYLCASSRSGQVFVTQYFGPGTRLTVL.

This chain uses TRBV5-6 with TRBJ1-2; 8 positions agree with TRBD1. V was clipped by 4 bases and J by 0 bases; unmatched bases: 2. CDR1 SGHDT and CDR2 YYEEEE come from the germline V gene. CDR3 length: 14 amino acids. This chain's CDR3 is CASSLTGANYGYTF. The CDR3 DNA sequence: TGTGCCAGCAGCCTGACAGGGGCTAACTATGGCTACACCTTC.

The chain links TRBV7-2 to TRBJ2-7; 8 bases align to TRBD2. Trimming removed 1 base from V and 0 bases from J; junction bases left unmatched: 2. Germline assignment: CDR1 SGHTA and CDR2 FQGNSA. The CDR3 length is 15 residues. The CDR3 DNA reads TGTGCCAGCAGCTTAGAGCGGGGGAGCTCCTACGAGCAGTACTTC. It encodes CASSLERGSSYEQYF.

This clone was seen more than once but under ten times. J is TRBJ1-2 and V is TRBV6-5; D remains unclear. The germline CDR1 and CDR2 sequences are MNHEY and SVGAGI. The CDR3 totals 15 residues. V lost 0 bases and J lost 4, with 12 bases in between. The CDR3 DNA is TGTGCCAGCAGTTACTCGACCCGGCGGTTCTATGGCTACACCTTC. Protein sequence: CASSYSTRRFYGYTF.

V is TRBV25-1 and J is TRBJ2-7; D unclear. The CDR3 consists of 14 residues. V was trimmed by 6 bases and J by 2 bases, leaving 14 bases between them. Germline assignment: CDR1 MGHDK and CDR2 SYGVNS. CDR3 sequence (DNA): TGTGCCAGCAGAAGCTCTCAGGAAACCTACGAGCAGTACTTC. Amino acid sequence: CASRSSQETYEQYF.

The chain combines TRBV5-5 with TRBJ1-3; a possible D gene is TRBD1 (6 bases). The CDR3 length is 15 residues. The V and J ends lost 5 bases and 4 bases respectively, with 16 bases between them. Germline lookup yields CDR1 SGHKS and CDR2 YYEKEE (reference sequence). CDR3 in amino acids: CASRPNTGLGNTIYF. CDR3 sequence (DNA): TGTGCCAGCAGGCCGAACACAGGGCTAGGAAACACCATATATTTT.

V is TRBV5-1 and J is TRBJ1-4; maybe TRBD1 (6 bases). The germline V and J ends were trimmed by 7 bases and 2 bases, with 15 bases remaining between them. This CDR3 region has 15 residues. Germline values: CDR1 SGHRS, CDR2 YFSETQ. CDR3 sequence reads: CASGPRGATNEKLFF. CDR3 nucleotides: TGCGCCAGCGGACCGCGGGGGGCTACTAATGAAAAACTGTTTTTT.

Only one count was recorded for this clone. Here the CDR3 reads CASSTLGAGVIYNEQFF. The CDR3, as DNA: TGTGCCAGTAGTACCCTCGGAGCGGGAGTGATATACAATGAGCAGTTCTTC. The rearrangement uses TRBV19 and TRBJ2-1; 8 nucleotides agree with TRBD2. The CDR3 totals 17 residues. Trimming cost V 4 bases and J 4 bases; bases outside gene matches: 12. Looked up from germline, CDR1 is LNHDA and CDR2 is SQIVND (reference sequence). Filled out from reference TRBV19 and TRBJ2-1, the complete variable domain reads DGGITQSPKYLFRKEGQNVTLSCEQNLNHDAMYWYRQDPGQGLRLIYYSQIVNDFQKGDIAEGYSVSREKKESFPLTVTSAQKNPTAFYLCASSTLGAGVIYNEQFFGPGTRLTVL.

V and J are TRBV30 and TRBJ1-5, with 8 bases aligning to TRBD1. CDR3 length: 16 amino acids. V shed 1 base and J 5 bases; nucleotides not matched to a gene: 10. Per the germline V gene, CDR1 is GTSNPN and CDR2 is SVGIG (reference sequence). Here the CDR3 reads CAWSGPAGGSDQPQHF. The CDR3 DNA reads as TGTGCCTGGAGTGGCCCGGCAGGGGGCTCGGATCAGCCCCAGCATTTT. The full variable domain, completed using reference TRBV30 and TRBJ1-5, is SQTIHQWPATLVQPVGSPLSLECTVEGTSNPNLYWYRQAAGRGLQLLFYSVGIGQISSEVPQNLSASRPQDRQFILSSKKLLLSDSGFYLCAWSGPAGGSDQPQHFGDGTRLSIL.

The rearrangement links TRBV28 to TRBJ1-2; D is unresolved. V was trimmed by 3 bases and J by 8 bases, leaving 16 bases between them. The CDR3 has 14 amino acids. Per the germline V gene, CDR1 is MDHEN and CDR2 is SYDVKM. CDR3 nucleotide sequence: TGTGCCAGCAGTTTGACTTCAGACCTACACGGCTACACCTTC. Its protein product is CASSLTSDLHGYTF.

V is TRBV4-1 and J is TRBJ2-5, with TRBD1 matching over 7 bases. The germline CDR1 and CDR2 sequences are MGHRA and YSYEKL. The CDR3 has 17 amino acids. With 4 bases clipped from V and 1 base from J, the junction kept 12 bases outside the gene matches. The CDR3 nucleotides read TGCGCCAGCAGCCGGAATAATCCGAGACAGGGCCAAGAGACCCAGTACTTC. Translating gives CASSRNNPRQGQETQYF.

The V and J genes are TRBV6-2 or TRBV6-3 and TRBJ1-1, with 8 bases aligning to TRBD1. V was clipped by 5 bases and J by 0 bases; unmatched bases: 5. The CDR3 length is 15 residues. Looked up from germline, CDR1 is MNHEY and CDR2 is SVGEGT. In DNA form, the CDR3 reads TGTGCCAGCAGTACCCGACAGGGGCTGAACACTGAAGCTTTCTTT. Translation gives CASSTRQGLNTEAFF.

This chain joins TRBV29-1 and TRBJ2-1, with 10 positions matching TRBD2. Germline CDR1 and CDR2: SQVTM and ANQGSEA. This CDR3 spans 13 amino acids. The V and J ends lost 8 bases and 6 bases, in that order; junction bases with no gene match: 7. The CDR3, as DNA: TGCAGCCGAGCGGGAGGGCCCATCAATGAGCAGTTCTTC. It translates to CSRAGGPINEQFF.

V and J are TRBV27 and TRBJ1-6; D gene uncertain. Germline V lookup: CDR1 MNHEY, CDR2 SMNVEV (reference sequence). CDR3 length: 16 amino acids. V lost 6 bases and J 7 bases, leaving 19 bases between the germline ends. In DNA form, the CDR3 reads TGTGCCAGCAGGCCAGTCCGGGGTTCTACAAATTCACCCCTCCACTTT. Translation gives CASRPVRGSTNSPLHF.